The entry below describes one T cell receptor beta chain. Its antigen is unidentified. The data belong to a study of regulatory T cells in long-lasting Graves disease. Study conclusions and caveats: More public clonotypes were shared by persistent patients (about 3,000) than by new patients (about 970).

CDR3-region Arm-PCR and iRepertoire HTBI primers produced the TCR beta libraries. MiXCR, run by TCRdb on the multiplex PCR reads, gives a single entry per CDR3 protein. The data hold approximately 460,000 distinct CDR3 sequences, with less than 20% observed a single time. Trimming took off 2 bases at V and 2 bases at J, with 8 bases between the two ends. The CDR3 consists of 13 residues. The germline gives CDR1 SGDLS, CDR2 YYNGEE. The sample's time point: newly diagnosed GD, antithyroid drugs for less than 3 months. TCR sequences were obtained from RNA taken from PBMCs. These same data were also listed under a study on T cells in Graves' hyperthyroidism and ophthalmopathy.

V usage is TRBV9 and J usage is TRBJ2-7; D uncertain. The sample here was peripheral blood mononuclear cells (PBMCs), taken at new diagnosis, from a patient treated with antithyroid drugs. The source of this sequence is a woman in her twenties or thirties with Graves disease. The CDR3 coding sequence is TGTGCCAGCAGCGTTTTCCCTACCTACGAGCAGTACTTC. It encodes CASSVFPTYEQYF.